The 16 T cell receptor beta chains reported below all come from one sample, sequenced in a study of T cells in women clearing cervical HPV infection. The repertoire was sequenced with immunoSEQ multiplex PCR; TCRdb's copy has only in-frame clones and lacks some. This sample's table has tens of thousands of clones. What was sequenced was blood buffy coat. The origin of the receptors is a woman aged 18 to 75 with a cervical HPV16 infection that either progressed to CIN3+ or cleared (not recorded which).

The covered CDR3 bases are TGTGCCAGCATTAGACGGGACACGGACACCGGGGAG. Translation gives CASIRRDTDTGE. In full, the CDR3 reads CASIRRDTDTGELFF. The chain joins TRBV2 to TRBJ2-2, with a weak D call TRBD1 (6 bases). The read terminates 3 residues ahead of where the CDR3 ends, so the germline J gene completes it. The V end was cut by 7 bases, the J end by 3 bases, with 15 bases between. The CDR3 totals 15 residues. Germline CDR1 is SNHLY and CDR2 is FYNNEI.

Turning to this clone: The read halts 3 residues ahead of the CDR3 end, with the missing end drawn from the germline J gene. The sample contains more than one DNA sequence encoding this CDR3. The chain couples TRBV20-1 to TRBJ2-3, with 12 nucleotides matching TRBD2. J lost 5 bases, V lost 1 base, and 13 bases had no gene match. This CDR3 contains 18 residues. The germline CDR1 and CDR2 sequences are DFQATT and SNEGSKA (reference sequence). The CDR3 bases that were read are TGCAGTGCTAGAGGGCTAGCGGGGGGGCCGGTCCCCGAAGATACG. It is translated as CSARGLAGGPVPEDT. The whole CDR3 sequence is CSARGLAGGPVPEDTQYF.

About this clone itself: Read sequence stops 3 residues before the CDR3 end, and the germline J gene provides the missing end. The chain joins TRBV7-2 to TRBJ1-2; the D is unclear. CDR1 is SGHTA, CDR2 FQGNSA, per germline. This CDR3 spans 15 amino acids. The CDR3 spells CASSPRRGRTDTYTF. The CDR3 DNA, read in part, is TGTGCCAGCAGCCCCCGCCGGGGTCGCACAGATACC. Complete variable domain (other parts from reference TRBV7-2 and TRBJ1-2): GAGVSQSPSNKVTEKGKDVELRCDPISGHTALYWYRQSLGQGLEFLIYFQGNSAPDKSGLPSDRFSAERTGGSVSTLTIQRTQQEDSAVYLCASSPRRGRTDTYTFGSGTRLTVV.

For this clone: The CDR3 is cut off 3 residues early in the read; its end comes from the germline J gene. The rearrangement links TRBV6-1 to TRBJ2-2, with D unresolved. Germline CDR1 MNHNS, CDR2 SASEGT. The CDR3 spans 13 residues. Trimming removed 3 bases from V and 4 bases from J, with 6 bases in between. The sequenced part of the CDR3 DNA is TGTGCCAGCAGTGATCGTTTCACCGGGGAG. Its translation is CASSDRFTGE. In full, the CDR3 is CASSDRFTGELFF.

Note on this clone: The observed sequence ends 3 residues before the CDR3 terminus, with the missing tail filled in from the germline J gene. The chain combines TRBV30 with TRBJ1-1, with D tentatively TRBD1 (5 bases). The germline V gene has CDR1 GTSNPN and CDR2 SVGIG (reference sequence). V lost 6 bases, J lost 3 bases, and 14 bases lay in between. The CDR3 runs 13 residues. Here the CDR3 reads CACRAGWDTEAFF. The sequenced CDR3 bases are TGTGCCTGCCGAGCAGGGTGGGACACTGAA. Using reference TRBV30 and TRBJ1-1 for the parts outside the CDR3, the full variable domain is SQTIHQWPATLVQPVGSPLSLECTVEGTSNPNLYWYRQAAGRGLQLLFYSVGIGQISSEVPQNLSASRPQDRQFILSSKKLLLSDSGFYLCACRAGWDTEAFFGQGTRLTVV.

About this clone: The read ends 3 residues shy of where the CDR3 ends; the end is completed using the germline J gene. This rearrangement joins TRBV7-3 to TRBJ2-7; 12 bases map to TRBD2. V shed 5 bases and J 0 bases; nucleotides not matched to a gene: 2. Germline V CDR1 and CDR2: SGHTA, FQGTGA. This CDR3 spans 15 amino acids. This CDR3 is CASSLAGGSSYEQYF. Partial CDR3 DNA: TGTGCCAGCAGCCTAGCGGGGGGGAGCTCCTACGAG.

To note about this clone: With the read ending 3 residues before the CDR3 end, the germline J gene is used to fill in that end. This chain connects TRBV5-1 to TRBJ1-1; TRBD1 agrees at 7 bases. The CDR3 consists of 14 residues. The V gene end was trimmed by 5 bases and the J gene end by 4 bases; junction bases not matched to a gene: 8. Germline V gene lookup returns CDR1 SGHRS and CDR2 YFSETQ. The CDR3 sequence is CASRYEQGTTEAFF. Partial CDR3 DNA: TGCGCCAGCAGGTATGAACAGGGGACCACTGAA.

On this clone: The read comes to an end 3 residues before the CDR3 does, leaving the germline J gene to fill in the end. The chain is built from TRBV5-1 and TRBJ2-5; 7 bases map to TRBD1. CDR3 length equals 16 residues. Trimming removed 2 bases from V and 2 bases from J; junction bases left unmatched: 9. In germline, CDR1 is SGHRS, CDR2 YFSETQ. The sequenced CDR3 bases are TGCGCCAGCAGCTTCGACGACAGGGAACTTCAAGAGACC. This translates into CASSFDDRELQET. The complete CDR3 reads CASSFDDRELQETQYF.

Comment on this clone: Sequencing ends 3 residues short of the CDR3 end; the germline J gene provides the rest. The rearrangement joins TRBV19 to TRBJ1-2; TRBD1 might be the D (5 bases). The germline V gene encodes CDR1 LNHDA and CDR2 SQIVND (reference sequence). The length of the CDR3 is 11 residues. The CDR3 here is CASNNQGGYTF. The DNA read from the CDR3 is TGTGCCAGTAACAACCAGGGCGGC.

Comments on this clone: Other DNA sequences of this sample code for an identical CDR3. The CDR3 bases that were read are TGTGCCTGGAGTGCAGGGGGCCGAAACACC. It codes for CAWSAGGRNT. The full CDR3 reads CAWSAGGRNTIYF. The chain links TRBV30 to TRBJ1-3, with 8 positions matching TRBD1. The read ends 3 residues shy of where the CDR3 ends; the end is completed using the germline J gene. Germline loops: CDR1 GTSNPN, CDR2 SVGIG (reference sequence). The trim removed 1 base at V and 5 bases at J, leaving 1 base unmatched. The CDR3 runs 13 residues.

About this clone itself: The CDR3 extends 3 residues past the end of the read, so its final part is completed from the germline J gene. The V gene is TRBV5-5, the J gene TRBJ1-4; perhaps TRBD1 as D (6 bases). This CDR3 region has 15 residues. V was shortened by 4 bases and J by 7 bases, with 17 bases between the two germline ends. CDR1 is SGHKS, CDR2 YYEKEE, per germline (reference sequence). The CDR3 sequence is CASSAGWGHSEKLFF. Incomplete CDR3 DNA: TGTGCCAGCAGCGCTGGGTGGGGGCATAGTGAAAAA.

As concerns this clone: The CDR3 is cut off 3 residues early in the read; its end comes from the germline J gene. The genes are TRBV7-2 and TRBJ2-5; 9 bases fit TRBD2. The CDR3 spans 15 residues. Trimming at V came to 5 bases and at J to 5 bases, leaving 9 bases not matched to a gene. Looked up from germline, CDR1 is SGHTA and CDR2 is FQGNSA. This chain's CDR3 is CASSGIAGERETQYF. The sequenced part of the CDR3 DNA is TGTGCCAGCAGCGGAATAGCGGGGGAAAGGGAGACC. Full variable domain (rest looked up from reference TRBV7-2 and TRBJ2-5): GAGVSQSPSNKVTEKGKDVELRCDPISGHTALYWYRQSLGQGLEFLIYFQGNSAPDKSGLPSDRFSAERTGGSVSTLTIQRTQQEDSAVYLCASSGIAGERETQYFGPGTRLLVL.

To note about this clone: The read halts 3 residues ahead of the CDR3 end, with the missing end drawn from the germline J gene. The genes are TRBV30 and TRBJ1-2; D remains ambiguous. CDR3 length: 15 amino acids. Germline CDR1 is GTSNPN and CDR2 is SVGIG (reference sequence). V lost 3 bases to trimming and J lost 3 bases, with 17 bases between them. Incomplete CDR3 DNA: TGTGCCTGGAGGCCTGGGCACAAACTAGACTATGGC. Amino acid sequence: CAWRPGHKLDYG. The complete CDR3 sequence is CAWRPGHKLDYGYTF.

CDR3 loop: CSALGGTAYNEQFF. The CDR3 bases that were read are TGCAGTGCCTTGGGTGGGACAGCCTACAATGAG. The rearrangement uses TRBV20-1 and TRBJ2-1, with 7 bases fitting TRBD1. The CDR3 goes on 3 residues after the read ends, and that part is filled in from the germline J gene. The CDR3 is 14 amino acids. Germline V gene lookup returns CDR1 DFQATT and CDR2 SNEGSKA (reference sequence). The V segment lost 6 bases and the J segment 2 bases; nucleotides outside the gene matches: 7.

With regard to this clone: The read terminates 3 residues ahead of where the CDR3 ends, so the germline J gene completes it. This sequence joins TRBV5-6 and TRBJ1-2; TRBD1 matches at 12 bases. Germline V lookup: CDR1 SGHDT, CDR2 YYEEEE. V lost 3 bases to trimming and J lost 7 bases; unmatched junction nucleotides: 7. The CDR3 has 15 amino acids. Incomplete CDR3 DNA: TGTGCCAGCAGCTCCGGGACAGGGGGCTTGAGTGGC. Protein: CASSSGTGGLSG. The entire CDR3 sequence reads CASSSGTGGLSGYTF. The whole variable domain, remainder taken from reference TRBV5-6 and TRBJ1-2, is DAGVTQSPTHLIKTRGQQVTLRCSPKSGHDTVSWYQQALGQGPQFIFQYYEEEERQRGNFPDRFSGHQFPNYSSELNVNALLLGDSALYLCASSSGTGGLSGYTFGSGTRLTVV.

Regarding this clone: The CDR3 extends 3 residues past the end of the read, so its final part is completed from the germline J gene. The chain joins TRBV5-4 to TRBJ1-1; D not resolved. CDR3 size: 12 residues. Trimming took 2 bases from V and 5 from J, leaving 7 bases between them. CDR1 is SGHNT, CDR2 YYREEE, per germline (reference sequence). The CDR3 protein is CASSFGSTEAFF. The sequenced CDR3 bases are TGTGCCAGCAGCTTCGGTTCGACTGAA.